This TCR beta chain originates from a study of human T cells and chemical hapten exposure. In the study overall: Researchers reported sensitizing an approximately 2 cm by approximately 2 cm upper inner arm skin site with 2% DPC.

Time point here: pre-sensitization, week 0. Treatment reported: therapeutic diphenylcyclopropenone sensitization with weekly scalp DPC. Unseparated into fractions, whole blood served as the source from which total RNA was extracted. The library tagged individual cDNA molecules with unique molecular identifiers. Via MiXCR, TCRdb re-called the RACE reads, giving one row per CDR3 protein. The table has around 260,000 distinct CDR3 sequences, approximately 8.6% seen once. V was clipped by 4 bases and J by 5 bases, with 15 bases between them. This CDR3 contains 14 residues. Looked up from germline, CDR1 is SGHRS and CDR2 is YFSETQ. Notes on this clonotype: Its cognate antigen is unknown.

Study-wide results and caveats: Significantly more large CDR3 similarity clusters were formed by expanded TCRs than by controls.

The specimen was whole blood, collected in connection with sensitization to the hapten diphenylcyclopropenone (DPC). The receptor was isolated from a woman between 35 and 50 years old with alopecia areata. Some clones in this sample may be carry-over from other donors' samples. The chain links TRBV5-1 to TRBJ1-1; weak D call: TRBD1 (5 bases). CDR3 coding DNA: TGCGCCAGCAGCGACCAAGGGACGGGGACTGAAGCTTTCTTT. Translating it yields CASSDQGTGTEAFF.